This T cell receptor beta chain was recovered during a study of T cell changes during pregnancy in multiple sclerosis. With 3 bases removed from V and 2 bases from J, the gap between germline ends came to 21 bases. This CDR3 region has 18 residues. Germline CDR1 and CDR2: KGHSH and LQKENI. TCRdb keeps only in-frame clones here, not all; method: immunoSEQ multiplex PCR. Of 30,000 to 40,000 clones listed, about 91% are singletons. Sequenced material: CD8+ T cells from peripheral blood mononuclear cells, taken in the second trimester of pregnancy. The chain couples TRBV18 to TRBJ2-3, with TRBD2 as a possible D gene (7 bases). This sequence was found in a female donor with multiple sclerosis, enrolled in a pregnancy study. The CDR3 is CASSPPQREGVNTDTQYF. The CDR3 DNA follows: TGTGCCAGCTCACCTCCCCAGAGGGAGGGGGTCAACACAGATACGCAGTATTTT.